This TCR beta chain was captured by sequencing in a study of T-cell reconstitution after alpha-beta-depleted transplantation in children. V was trimmed by 2 bases and J by 11 bases, leaving 12 bases between them. The CDR3 runs 13 residues. Germline CDR1 and CDR2: SGHVS and FQNEAQ. This clonotype was detected many times. The library targeted TCRbeta and was prepared with unique molecular identifiers. In TCRdb, the PCR reads were re-called with MiXCR into one record per CDR3 protein. The table has some 200,000 distinct CDR3 sequences, 9.7% seen once. The V and J genes are TRBV7-8 and TRBJ1-4; TRBD1 might be the D (6 bases). The sequence was collected from a human donor who donated a stem cell graft to a child with SCID. The sequenced sample was PBMCs from the stem cell graft donor, obtained from the stem cell graft. DNA for the CDR3: TGTGCCAGCAGCTTACTCAGACAGGACAAACTGTTTTTT. It encodes CASSLLRQDKLFF.